The clone carrying this TCR beta chain was detected a few times. The sample is drawn from a study of blood T cell repertoires in COVID-19. For the study at large: Material from acute and convalescent COVID-19 was sourced from the United States, Italy and Spain. In each case, the material was cDNA or gDNA derived from T cells, B-cell-depleted T cells, or PBMCs.

V gave up 6 bases and J gave up 3 bases; unmatched junction bases: 4. The germline V gene encodes CDR1 MDHEN and CDR2 SYDVKM. The length of the CDR3 is 13 residues. In the authors' methods: Reference gene primer amplification in the assay estimated nucleated cell counts. This table comes from immunoSEQ multiplex PCR, and its TCRdb copy is limited to in-frame clones, with some not included. From that table come the V and J calls and clone size; the DNA was used to work out D and trimming. The table records fewer than 300,000 clones, about 73% of them present only once. The clonotype comes from a woman of 80 years or more with acute or convalescent COVID-19. The V and J genes are TRBV28 and TRBJ2-7; TRBD2 matches 8 bases. Sequencing was done on a sample of peripheral blood. The CDR3 loop reads CASRRTSHYEQYF. The CDR3 region has the DNA TGTGCCAGCAGACGGACTAGCCACTACGAGCAGTACTTC.